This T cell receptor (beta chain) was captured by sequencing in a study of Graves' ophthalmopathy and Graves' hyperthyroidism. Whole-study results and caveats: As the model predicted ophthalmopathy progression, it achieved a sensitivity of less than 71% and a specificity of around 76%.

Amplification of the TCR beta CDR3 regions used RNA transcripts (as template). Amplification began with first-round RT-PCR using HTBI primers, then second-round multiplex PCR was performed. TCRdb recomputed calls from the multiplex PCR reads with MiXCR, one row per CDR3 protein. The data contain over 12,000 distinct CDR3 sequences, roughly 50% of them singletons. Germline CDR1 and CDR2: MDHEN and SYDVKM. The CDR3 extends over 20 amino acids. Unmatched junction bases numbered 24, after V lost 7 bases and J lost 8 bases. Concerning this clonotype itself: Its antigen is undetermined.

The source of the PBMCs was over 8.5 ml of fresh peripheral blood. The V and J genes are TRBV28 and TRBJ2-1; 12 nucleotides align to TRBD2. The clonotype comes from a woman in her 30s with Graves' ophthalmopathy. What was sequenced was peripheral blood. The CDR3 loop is CASIPSGLAGLKSLRDEQFF. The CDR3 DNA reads TGTGCCAGCATTCCCTCCGGACTAGCGGGACTCAAGAGTCTTAGGGATGAGCAGTTCTTC.